This T cell receptor (beta chain) was identified during a study of lymphopenia after photon versus proton radiotherapy. Germline V lookup: CDR1 SGHRS, CDR2 YFSETQ. V gave up 4 bases and J gave up 5 bases, with 16 bases separating them. This CDR3 comprises 16 residues. Here immunoSEQ multiplex PCR was the method, and the copy in TCRdb shows in-frame clones only, minus some. This table has around 30,000 clones, around nine tenths appearing once. This clone was seen only a few times. The specimen was peripheral blood, collected from a patient treated with proton-based radiotherapy. This receptor was taken from a woman aged 55 to 70 with cholangiocarcinoma. Some clones in this sample may be carry-over from other donors' samples. The chain uses TRBV5-1 and TRBJ1-6; D gene unclear. The CDR3 region has the DNA TGCGCCAGCAGCCGTGAAAACCTCCATAATAATTCACCCCTCCACTTT. Protein: CASSRENLHNNSPLHF.